Listed below are T cell receptor beta chains from one sample, sequenced in a study of spatial heterogeneity in lung cancer. In TCRdb, the 5' RACE reads were re-called with MiXCR into one record per CDR3 protein. This sample has approximately 18,000 distinct CDR3 sequences; 19% occur once, and the top ten carry about 6.7%. The sample consisted of PBMCs, taken at follow-up. The receptors stem from a male donor with early-stage non-small cell lung cancer. The CDR3 runs from the conserved cysteine through the conserved F or W. The order of the fields is J gene, clone size, V gene, D gene, CDR3 length, CDR3 DNA, CDR3 protein. The D gene is left open where the match is weak. Some rows have no size entry. The others give once, few or many, or a class for an expanded clone.

>TRBJ1-6|few|TRBV9|TRBD1|15
TGTGCCAGCAGCGTCAGCCGGGACAGTAATTCACCCCTCCACTTT
CASSVSRDSNSPLHF
>TRBJ1-5|many|TRBV7-9|NA|16
TGTGCCAGCAGCTACGACAGCGGGGAGTATAGGCAGCCCCAGCATTTT
CASSYDSGEYRQPQHF
>TRBJ1-4|medium-sized|TRBV4-3|NA|15
TGCGCCAGCAGCCAAGAATTTGGAGGCGGGGAAAAACTGTTTTTT
CASSQEFGGGEKLFF
>TRBJ2-1|few|TRBV7-2|NA|14
TGTGCCAGCAGCAAACGGGGGAATTGGGATGAGCAGTTCTTC
CASSKRGNWDEQFF
>TRBJ2-1|NA|TRBV9|TRBD1|16
TGTGCCAGCAGCGTAGTGGGACAGGGTGCTTTCGGTGAGCAGTTCTTC
CASSVVGQGAFGEQFF
>TRBJ1-2|NA|TRBV20-1|TRBD1|13
TGCAGTGCACCCGGGACAGGGCATATCAAATACACCTTC
CSAPGTGHIKYTF
>TRBJ1-1|NA|TRBV18|TRBD1|15
TGTGCCAGCTCATCCACGACAGGGGATGTCACTGAAGCTTTCTTT
CASSSTTGDVTEAFF
>TRBJ2-1|many|TRBV29-1|NA|12
TGCAGCGTTGGCCAGGGCTACAATGAGCAGTTCTTC
CSVGQGYNEQFF
>TRBJ2-1|NA|TRBV4-1|TRBD2|16
TGCGCCAGCAGCCGGGCGCGGACTAGCGGTAGAGGTGAGCAGTTCTTC
CASSRARTSGRGEQFF
>TRBJ2-1|many|TRBV5-1|TRBD1|14
TGCGCCAGCAGCTTCAGGCAGGGGGCAAATGAGCAGTTCTTC
CASSFRQGANEQFF
>TRBJ2-6|many|TRBV5-1|NA|19
TGCGCCAGCAGCCTTGGGGCCCTGACAGGAAGCTCTGGGGCCAACGTCCTGACTTTC
CASSLGALTGSSGANVLTF
>TRBJ2-2|medium-sized|TRBV7-9|NA|14
TGTGCCAGCAGCTTGGATCTGTACACCGGGGAGCTGTTTTTT
CASSLDLYTGELFF
>TRBJ2-1|few|TRBV7-2|NA|18
TGTGCCAGCAGCTTAAGGTCGGTTGGCGGGGACACCTACAATGAGCAGTTCTTC
CASSLRSVGGDTYNEQFF
>TRBJ1-4|many|TRBV7-2|NA|15
TGTGCCAGCAGCTTTGAAACCAGAACACGGGGAAAACTGTTTTTT
CASSFETRTRGKLFF
>TRBJ2-7|NA|TRBV7-3|NA|13
TGTGCCAGCAGCCCGGACGAGACCTACGAGCAGTACTTC
CASSPDETYEQYF
>TRBJ2-7|many|TRBV7-7|NA|11
TGTGCTAGCAGCTTGCACGACGAGCAGTACTTC
CASSLHDEQYF
>TRBJ2-5|NA|TRBV12-5|NA|15
TGTGCTAGTGGTTTGGTACTAGGGAACCAAGAGACCCAGTACTTC
CASGLVLGNQETQYF
>TRBJ2-2|many|TRBV4-1|NA|15
TGCGCCAGCGCCCATCAGCCCTCGAACACCGGGGAGCTGTTTTTT
CASAHQPSNTGELFF
>TRBJ2-7|NA|TRBV18|TRBD1|14
TGTGCCAGCTCACGGGGACAGGGGAGCTACGAGCAGTACTTC
CASSRGQGSYEQYF
>TRBJ1-5|NA|TRBV18|NA|13
TGTGCCAGCTCGGCAGAAAGCAATCAGCCCCAGCATTTT
CASSAESNQPQHF
>TRBJ2-1|NA|TRBV6-5|NA|14
TGTGCCAGCTCCCGTTCGGCACAATACAATGAGCAGTTCTTC
CASSRSAQYNEQFF
>TRBJ2-3|NA|TRBV2|TRBD2|21
TGTGCCAGCAGTGAAGACGTTCGCAGAGGACTAGCGGGGGTTAGCACAGATACGCAGTATTTT
CASSEDVRRGLAGVSTDTQYF
>TRBJ2-2|medium-sized|TRBV2|TRBD2|15
TGTGCCAGCAAGACTAGCGGGGAGGGAACCGGGGAGCTGTTTTTT
CASKTSGEGTGELFF
>TRBJ2-2|few|TRBV27|NA|16
TGTGCCAGCAGTTTTTTATTGGGTACGAACACCGGGGAGCTGTTTTTT
CASSFLLGTNTGELFF
>TRBJ2-7|NA|TRBV5-1|NA|15
TGCGCCAGCAGCTTCAATAAATCGAGCTCCTACGAGCAGTACTTC
CASSFNKSSSYEQYF
>TRBJ2-2|few|TRBV7-3|TRBD1|16
TGTGCCAGCAGCCGAACGATGACAGGGAACACCGGGGAGCTGTCTTTT
CASSRTMTGNTGELSF
>TRBJ2-7|NA|TRBV5-1|NA|13
TGCGCCAGCAGCTACCCGGGGGTCTACGAGCAGTACTTC
CASSYPGVYEQYF
>TRBJ1-4|NA|TRBV20-1|NA|14
TGCAGTGCTAGAGCCCTACCTGATAATGAAAAACTGTTTTTT
CSARALPDNEKLFF
>TRBJ2-3|NA|TRBV14|NA|13
TGTGCCAGCAGCCAAGAATGGTCGGGTACGCAGTATTTT
CASSQEWSGTQYF
>TRBJ1-2|NA|TRBV4-1|NA|17
TGCGCCAGCAGCCCTACCGCAATACAGGGTTCAGGCTATGGCTACACCTTC
CASSPTAIQGSGYGYTF
>TRBJ2-6|NA|TRBV3-1|NA|20
TGTGCCAGCAGCCAAGGAGTTGGGGGGAGTTACCTCTCTGGGGCCAACGTCCTGACTTTC
CASSQGVGGSYLSGANVLTF
>TRBJ2-1|NA|TRBV29-1|NA|15
TGCAGCGTTGGCCTTGGGGCGGGGCGGGTTGGTGAGCAGTTCTTC
CSVGLGAGRVGEQFF
>TRBJ2-7|NA|TRBV12-3/TRBV12-4|TRBD1|14
TGTGCCAGCAGTTTTGCAGGGGGCGTTTACGAGCAGTACTTC
CASSFAGGVYEQYF
>TRBJ2-3|many|TRBV20-1|NA|12
TGCAGTGCTAGCGACCCGGCAGATACGCAGTATTTT
CSASDPADTQYF
>TRBJ2-2|few|TRBV5-5|NA|13
TGTGCCAGCAGCATAGGGCAGACCGGGGAGCTGTTTTTT
CASSIGQTGELFF
>TRBJ2-7|few|TRBV20-1|NA|12
TGCAGTGCGTTACACGGGTACGAGGAGCAGTACTTC
CSALHGYEEQYF
>TRBJ2-5|many|TRBV10-3|NA|14
TGTGCCGTCGGAGGGATGTCGGAGGGAGAGACCCAGTACTTC
CAVGGMSEGETQYF
>TRBJ2-2|NA|TRBV12-3/TRBV12-4|NA|15
TGTGCCAGCAGCCTTAGCGGTGCAAACACCGGGGAGCTGTTTTTT
CASSLSGANTGELFF
>TRBJ2-7|few|TRBV12-3/TRBV12-4|NA|14
TGTGCCAGCAGGTGGGGCGGCAGCTCCTACGAGCAGTACTTC
CASRWGGSSYEQYF
>TRBJ2-1|few|TRBV6-2/TRBV6-3|NA|12
TGTGCCAGCGGTTCAGCCTACAATGAGCAGTTCTTC
CASGSAYNEQFF
>TRBJ1-1|NA|TRBV4-2|NA|17
TGTGCCAGCAGCCAAGATTTTGCAGGGCGTGGGAACACTGAAGCTTTCTTT
CASSQDFAGRGNTEAFF
>TRBJ2-3|many|TRBV6-6|TRBD1|16
TGTGCCAGCAGTTACTCGACAGGGAGACGCACAGATACGCAGTATTTT
CASSYSTGRRTDTQYF
>TRBJ1-1|NA|TRBV2|TRBD1|13
TGTGCCGGGACAGAAAACCGGAACACTGAAGCTTTCTTT
CAGTENRNTEAFF
>TRBJ1-2|medium-sized|TRBV7-9|NA|14
TGTGCCAGCAGCTTAGCTTCCGGCGGGGGGCGGAACACCTTC
CASSLASGGGRNTF
>TRBJ2-3|NA|TRBV29-1|NA|11
TGCAGCTCCGACCCGAACGATACGCAGTATTTT
CSSDPNDTQYF
>TRBJ2-5|NA|TRBV6-5|NA|13
TGTGCCAGCAGTTACTCGCCCGAAGAGACCCAGTACTTC
CASSYSPEETQYF
>TRBJ2-7|NA|TRBV3-1|NA|15
TGTGCCAGCAGCCAAGATAGTGGCGGAACCTACGAGCAGTACTTC
CASSQDSGGTYEQYF
>TRBJ1-6|few|TRBV18|NA|13
TGTGCCAGCTCGTGGACAGAGAACTCACCCCTCCACTTT
CASSWTENSPLHF
>TRBJ2-1|NA|TRBV29-1|TRBD1|15
TGCAGCGTTGAAGGGGGACAGGGGTCCTACAATGAGCAGTTCTTC
CSVEGGQGSYNEQFF
>TRBJ2-5|NA|TRBV12-3/TRBV12-4|NA|13
TGTGCCAGCAGTTCCGGGGGATCGGAGACCCAGTACTTC
CASSSGGSETQYF
>TRBJ2-5|NA|TRBV11-1|TRBD2|15
TGTGCCAGCAGCCCAGGGAGCGGGGGGAGGAAGACCCAGTACTTC
CASSPGSGGRKTQYF